The present entry profiles one TCR beta chain with its context. This specimen belongs to a study of control samples from healthy donors and cancer patients. The assay was immunoSEQ multiplex PCR, and TCRdb's table has in-frame clones only and misses some. The data contain some 130,000 clones, about nine tenths of them seen just once; the ten biggest clones take up 2% to 3%. Germline lookup yields CDR1 SGHDT and CDR2 YYEEEE. The CDR3 runs to 12 residues. V lost 2 bases to trimming and J lost 2 bases, with 5 bases between them. The clonotype comes from a middle-aged man in good health. Material for sequencing was blood. This chain joins TRBV5-6 and TRBJ2-7; D gene ambiguous. CDR3 region: CASSFQAYEQYF. For the CDR3, the DNA is TGTGCCAGCAGCTTCCAAGCCTACGAGCAGTACTTC.